This entry lists 32 T cell receptor beta chains sequenced from one sample in a study of vaccination and CD4 T cells after COVID-19. Stated treatment: roughly 10-day PBMC culture with coronavirus spike peptide pools or control peptides (ViraFEST assay). CD4+ T cells that came from the unexposed donor were collected before the COVID-19 pandemic (2011-2018). These receptors have no known antigen. The Oncomine TCR Beta short-read assay sequenced DNA from cultured CD4+ T cells. It was cultured CD4+ T cells from which genomic DNA was extracted. TCRdb fed the PCR reads into MiXCR, producing one record per CDR3 protein. Found here are fewer than 13,000 distinct CDR3 sequences, 30% to 40% of them singletons; the top ten hold around 19%. Material: CD4+ T cells from blood, cultured in vitro. These receptor sequences come from a human donor in good health.

Here the CDR3 DNA reads TGTGCCACTAAAAGGGGGGGGCCGTCGAACACTGAAGCTTTCTTT. As protein: CATKRGGPSNTEAFF. The chain is built from TRBV19 and TRBJ1-1, with D possibly matching TRBD1 (6 bases). The CDR3 totals 15 residues. CDR1 LNHDA and CDR2 SQIVND come from the germline V gene (reference sequence). V was trimmed by 10 bases and J by 1 base, leaving 19 bases between them.

This chain joins TRBV29-1 and TRBJ2-7, with D maybe TRBD1 (6 bases). Looked up from germline, CDR1 is SQVTM and CDR2 is ANQGSEA. V dropped 6 bases and J dropped 6 bases, with 12 bases sitting between them. The CDR3 covers 11 residues. The CDR3 DNA follows: TGCAGCGTCTACAGGGTAGGCGAGCAGTACTTC. It yields the protein CSVYRVGEQYF.

As to this clonotype: A read error may account for a junction end that differs from germline. For the CDR3, the DNA is TGTGCCAGCAGTCGGGGACTAGCGGGAGGGATGGGCACTGATACGCAGTATTTT. Its protein product is CASSRGLAGGMGTDTQYF. The chain employs TRBV5-4 and TRBJ2-3; 16 positions agree with TRBD2. The CDR3 is 18 amino acids. CDR1 SGHNT and CDR2 YYREEE come from the germline V gene (reference sequence). Complete variable domain (other parts from reference TRBV5-4 and TRBJ2-3): ETGVTQSPTHLIKTRGQQVTLRCSSQSGHNTVSWYQQALGQGPQFIFQYYREEENGRGNFPPRFSGLQFPNYSSELNVNALELDDSALYLCASSRGLAGGMGTDTQYFGPGTRLTVL.

The chain combines TRBV5-4 with TRBJ2-3, with D hard to call. The CDR3 contains 13 residues. The germline CDR1 and CDR2 sequences are SGHNT and YYREEE (reference sequence). V lost 3 bases and J lost 4, with 9 bases in between. CDR3 residues: CASSSRSADTQYF. Here the CDR3 DNA reads TGTGCCAGCAGCTCGAGGAGCGCAGATACGCAGTATTTT.

This clonotype was counted only a few times. The J gene is TRBJ2-7, the V gene TRBV4-2, with unresolved D. The ends were cut back, 1 base at V and 3 bases at J, with 10 bases in the middle. Germline V gene data show CDR1 as LGHNA and CDR2 as YNFKEQ. The CDR3 is made up of 14 amino acids. CDR3 protein: CASSQGHNSYEQYF. The CDR3 bases are TGTGCCAGCAGCCAAGGGCACAACAGCTACGAGCAGTACTTC.

In nucleotides, the CDR3 is TGCAGTGCTGCCCGGTGGGACCTTAATAATTCACCCCTCCACTTT. This gives the protein CSAARWDLNNSPLHF. V gene TRBV20-1 combines with J gene TRBJ1-6, with a tentative D call TRBD1 (5 bases). Germline V gene data show CDR1 as DFQATT and CDR2 as SNEGSKA (reference sequence). Trimming stripped 5 bases from V and 5 bases from J, with 16 bases between. The CDR3 has 15 residues.

By sample fraction, this clonotype is medium-sized (0.01 to 0.1%). The chain employs TRBV20-1 and TRBJ1-2, with D maybe TRBD1 (6 bases). Germline assignment: CDR1 DFQATT and CDR2 SNEGSKA (reference sequence). CDR3 length: 11 amino acids. Trimming left V 2 bases short and J 8 bases short, with 9 bases between. CDR3 protein: CSARTGTGYTF. The CDR3 DNA reads TGCAGTGCTAGAACAGGGACAGGCTACACCTTC.

The DNA for the CDR3 is TGTGCCTGGGTCTTATCGGGACTAGCGGGCGAGCAGTACTTC. As protein: CAWVLSGLAGEQYF. The chain carries TRBV30 and TRBJ2-7; 12 nucleotides agree with TRBD2. The J segment lost 6 bases and the V segment lost 5 bases, leaving 8 bases of the junction unmatched. CDR3 length: 14 residues. Germline CDR1 and CDR2: GTSNPN and SVGIG (reference sequence).

V gene TRBV2 combines with J gene TRBJ1-6; tentative D call: TRBD1 (6 bases). V was cut by 3 bases and J by 7 bases, with 13 bases left in between. CDR3 length: 15 residues. Germline loops: CDR1 SNHLY, CDR2 FYNNEI. The CDR3 DNA follows: TGTGCCAGCAGTGACCAGACAGGATTGAATTCACCCCTCCACTTT. It translates to CASSDQTGLNSPLHF. Variable domain in full (rest from reference TRBV2 and TRBJ1-6): EPEVTQTPSHQVTQMGQEVILRCVPISNHLYFYWYRQILGQKVEFLVSFYNNEISEKSEIFDDQFSVERPDGSNFTLKIRSTKLEDSAMYFCASSDQTGLNSPLHFGNGTRLTVT.

J is TRBJ2-1 and V is TRBV7-2; no reliable D call. Deletions cut 0 bases from V and 4 bases from J, with 7 bases between. Per germline, CDR1 SGHTA and CDR2 FQGNSA. The CDR3 extends over 14 amino acids. CDR3: CASSLAPRYNEQFF. CDR3 coding DNA: TGTGCCAGCAGCTTAGCACCACGGTACAATGAGCAGTTCTTC.

This clonotype was counted a few times. The chain combines TRBV11-2 with TRBJ2-3; TRBD1 matches 9 bases. V lost 3 bases, J lost 9 bases, and 10 bases stayed unmatched. CDR1 is SGHAT and CDR2 is FQNNGV in the germline V gene. This CDR3 is built from 15 residues. The CDR3 coding sequence is TGTGCCAGCAGCTTCTGGGACAGGGAGGCGGCCACGCAGTATTTT. It encodes CASSFWDREAATQYF.

V usage is TRBV9 and J usage is TRBJ1-1; D is possibly TRBD1 (6 bases). The CDR3 spans 14 residues. Germline loops: CDR1 SGDLS, CDR2 YYNGEE. V was pared by 2 bases and J by 6 bases, with 14 bases between. This chain's CDR3 is CASSVGTRLSEAFF. CDR3 nucleotide sequence: TGTGCCAGCAGCGTCGGGACACGACTTTCTGAAGCTTTCTTT.

The chain recombines TRBV2 with TRBJ2-3, with D possibly being TRBD1 (5 bases). CDR3 length: 13 amino acids. V was pared by 8 bases and J by 3 bases, with 12 bases between. Germline V gene data show CDR1 as SNHLY and CDR2 as FYNNEI. The CDR3: CASLFQGTDTQYF. The CDR3 DNA sequence: TGTGCCAGCTTGTTCCAGGGAACAGATACGCAGTATTTT.

A few counts support this clonotype. The chain employs TRBV5-1 and TRBJ2-7; D might be TRBD1 or TRBD2, each matching 6 bases. The CDR3 is made up of 15 amino acids. Germline assignment: CDR1 SGHRS and CDR2 YFSETQ. Trimming pared 0 bases from V and 3 bases from J, leaving 13 bases between. CDR3 nucleotide sequence: TGCGCCAGCAGCTTGGAGTTGGGGGGCTACTACGAGCAGTACTTC. It is translated as CASSLELGGYYEQYF.

The V gene is TRBV5-1, the J gene TRBJ2-1; 12 nucleotides agree with TRBD2. Looked up from germline, CDR1 is SGHRS and CDR2 is YFSETQ. The V and J ends lost 6 bases and 7 bases, in that order; junction bases with no gene match: 11. The CDR3 extends over 16 amino acids. The CDR3 bases are TGCGCCAGCAACCCGAGGACTAGCGGGATCGGGAATGAGCAGTTCTTC. This sequence encodes CASNPRTSGIGNEQFF.

This clonotype has more than one count but fewer than ten. The rearrangement links TRBV12-3 or TRBV12-4 to TRBJ1-5; no reliable D call. V was cut by 2 bases and J by 5 bases, with 13 bases left in between. The CDR3 covers 15 residues. For the CDR3, the DNA is TGTGCCAGCAGTTTATCCCGGCTACCCCATCAGCCCCAGCATTTT. It specifies CASSLSRLPHQPQHF.

This clonotype turned up a few times. The rearrangement joins TRBV28 to TRBJ1-1; 8 positions match TRBD1. The V gene's germline CDR1 is MDHEN and CDR2 SYDVKM. The J segment lost 3 bases and the V segment lost 10 bases, leaving 13 bases of the junction unmatched. There are 15 residues in the CDR3. CDR3: CATKGQGTGYTEAFF. In DNA, the CDR3 is TGTGCCACCAAAGGACAAGGGACAGGTTACACTGAAGCTTTCTTT.

A few counts support this clonotype. This chain connects TRBV6-1 to TRBJ2-2; TRBD2 is a possible D gene (6 bases). Trimming removed 7 bases at V and 1 base at J, with 16 bases between. CDR3 size: 16 residues. CDR1 and CDR2 (germline): MNHNS, SASEGT. CDR3 loop: CASTRGTRLNTGELFF. For the CDR3, the DNA is TGTGCCAGCACCCGGGGGACTCGCCTGAACACCGGGGAGCTGTTTTTT.

This clonotype is judged medium-sized (0.01 to 0.1%). This chain joins TRBV7-2 and TRBJ1-5, with a tentative D call TRBD1 (6 bases). This CDR3 is 15 amino acids long. The V and J ends lost 1 base and 9 bases respectively, with 16 bases between them. The germline gives CDR1 SGHTA, CDR2 FQGNSA. CDR3 nucleotide sequence: TGTGCCAGCAGCTTAGAGGGGGGGGCGGCGCGGCCCCAGCATTTT. This codes for CASSLEGGAARPQHF.

This clonotype has just a few counts. The chain carries TRBV6-2 or TRBV6-3 and TRBJ2-7; possibly TRBD1 or TRBD2 for D (5 bases each). CDR3 length: 14 amino acids. CDR1 is MNHEY and CDR2 is SVGEGT in the germline V gene. Trimming removed 6 bases at V and 3 bases at J, with 15 bases between. The CDR3 reads CASRKTGRDYEQYF. The CDR3 DNA reads TGTGCCAGCAGGAAAACGGGACGGGACTACGAGCAGTACTTC.

Only a few counts were recorded for this clonotype. The chain combines TRBV6-1 with TRBJ2-5; D is possibly TRBD1 or TRBD2 (5 bases each). V was cut by 4 bases and J by 1 base, with 7 bases left in between. CDR3 size: 13 residues. Germline CDR1 MNHNS, CDR2 SASEGT. In nucleotides, the CDR3 is TGTGCCAGCAGTGGGGGGACCCAAGAGACCCAGTACTTC. Amino acids: CASSGGTQETQYF.

The chain has TRBV19 and TRBJ2-3; TRBD1 might be the D (5 bases). Germline lookup yields CDR1 LNHDA and CDR2 SQIVND (reference sequence). This CDR3 has 16 amino acids. The V and J ends lost 7 bases and 6 bases respectively, with 23 bases between them. In DNA form, the CDR3 reads TGTGCCAGTACCCTCAACCAGGGTCCCGGCGGCGATACGCAGTATTTT. The encoded protein is CASTLNQGPGGDTQYF.

V is TRBV20-1 and J is TRBJ1-6; D is perhaps TRBD1 (6 bases). This CDR3 spans 18 amino acids. V shed 0 bases and J shed 0 bases, with 15 bases lying between them. Germline loops: CDR1 DFQATT, CDR2 SNEGSKA (reference sequence). Written as DNA, the CDR3 is TGCAGTGCTAGAGATACCCTGGACAGCAGCTCCTATAATTCACCCCTCCACTTT. This translates into CSARDTLDSSSYNSPLHF.

V usage is TRBV6-1 and J usage is TRBJ1-2; the D gene is possibly TRBD1 (6 bases). V shed 3 bases and J shed 4 bases, with 6 bases lying between them. The CDR3 loop spans 12 amino acids. Germline V CDR1 and CDR2: MNHNS, SASEGT. In DNA, the CDR3 is TGTGCCAGCAGTGACAGGGGCTATGGCTACACCTTC. Protein product: CASSDRGYGYTF.

The chain links TRBV7-9 to TRBJ1-5, with a weak D call TRBD1 (5 bases). V shed 3 bases and J shed 7 bases, with 13 bases lying between them. The CDR3 length is 14 residues. Per the germline V gene, CDR1 is SEHNR and CDR2 is FQNEAQ (reference sequence). CDR3 sequence (DNA): TGTGCCAGCAGCTTTGCAGGGCGTGAACAGCCCCAGCATTTT. It yields the protein CASSFAGREQPQHF.

This clonotype has more than one count but fewer than ten. The genes are TRBV20-1 and TRBJ1-1; the D is unclear. V was clipped by 2 bases and J by 0 bases, with 13 bases between them. CDR1 is DFQATT, CDR2 SNEGSKA, per germline (reference sequence). The CDR3 runs to 15 residues. The DNA for the CDR3 is TGCAGTGCTAGAAATCCCCGACCTATGAACACTGAAGCTTTCTTT. Translation gives CSARNPRPMNTEAFF.

CDR3 loop: CASSLQWTGELFF. DNA of the CDR3: TGTGCCAGTAGTCTCCAGTGGACCGGGGAGCTGTTTTTT. This chain links TRBV19 with TRBJ2-2; D unresolved. Germline CDR1 and CDR2: LNHDA and SQIVND (reference sequence). With 5 bases removed from V and 5 bases from J, the gap between germline ends came to 9 bases. The CDR3 is 13 residues long.

This chain uses TRBV20-1 with TRBJ2-1; no firm D call. There are 11 residues in the CDR3. In germline, CDR1 is DFQATT, CDR2 SNEGSKA (reference sequence). The V and J ends lost 3 bases and 4 bases respectively, with 4 bases between them. The CDR3 DNA reads TGCAGTGCTAGGCCTTACAATGAGCAGTTCTTC. Translating it yields CSARPYNEQFF.

The chain employs TRBV19 and TRBJ2-3, with unresolved D. Germline lookup yields CDR1 LNHDA and CDR2 SQIVND (reference sequence). V gave up 1 base and J gave up 2 bases, with 13 bases separating them. This CDR3 comprises 16 residues. The CDR3 is CASSIGGSTNTDTQYF. Written as DNA, the CDR3 is TGTGCCAGTAGTATAGGCGGCAGCACCAACACAGATACGCAGTATTTT.

The J gene is TRBJ2-1, the V gene TRBV7-9; D may match TRBD1 or TRBD2 (5 bases each). This CDR3 comprises 13 residues. V lost 2 bases and J 10 bases, leaving 12 bases between the germline ends. CDR1 and CDR2 from the germline V gene are SEHNR and FQNEAQ (reference sequence). The DNA for the CDR3 is TGTGCCAGCAGCTTAACCGACCGGGACGAGCAGTTCTTC. The encoded protein is CASSLTDRDEQFF. Based on the CDR3 plus reference TRBV7-9 and TRBJ2-1, the full variable domain is DTGVSQNPRHKITKRGQNVTFRCDPISEHNRLYWYRQTLGQGPEFLTYFQNEAQLEKSRLLSDRFSAERPKGSFSTLEIQRTEQGDSAMYLCASSLTDRDEQFFGPGTRLTVL.

The chain is built from TRBV6-2 or TRBV6-3 and TRBJ1-2; perhaps TRBD1 as D (5 bases). CDR1 and CDR2 from the germline V gene are MNHEY and SVGEGT. The V end lost 6 bases, the J end lost 3 bases, and 8 bases lay between the germline ends. The CDR3 has 12 amino acids. CDR3 bases: TGTGCCAGCAGGCAGGGCGACTATGGCTACACCTTC. Translated, it gives CASRQGDYGYTF.

The chain has TRBV11-2 and TRBJ1-1, with D possibly TRBD1 on 5 matching bases. CDR3 length equals 14 residues. The germline V and J ends were trimmed by 3 bases and 4 bases, with 12 bases remaining between them. Per germline, CDR1 SGHAT and CDR2 FQNNGV. CDR3 nucleotide sequence: TGTGCCAGCAGCTTCACGCGGGGGGGCACTGAAGCTTTCTTT. Encoded protein: CASSFTRGGTEAFF.